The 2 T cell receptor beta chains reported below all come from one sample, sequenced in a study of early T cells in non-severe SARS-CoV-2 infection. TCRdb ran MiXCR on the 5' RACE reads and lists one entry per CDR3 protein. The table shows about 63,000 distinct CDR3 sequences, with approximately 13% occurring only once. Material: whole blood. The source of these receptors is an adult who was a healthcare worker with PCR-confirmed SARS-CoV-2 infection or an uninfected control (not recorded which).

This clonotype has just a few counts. Written as DNA, the CDR3 is TGTGCCACCCGGGCAAAGGGAGACACAGATACGCAGTATTTT. Protein: CATRAKGDTDTQYF. This chain joins TRBV10-3 and TRBJ2-3; maybe TRBD2 (5 bases). Germline V CDR1 and CDR2: ENHRY, SYGVKD. The CDR3 has 14 residues. V gave up 10 bases and J gave up 2 bases, with 16 bases separating them.

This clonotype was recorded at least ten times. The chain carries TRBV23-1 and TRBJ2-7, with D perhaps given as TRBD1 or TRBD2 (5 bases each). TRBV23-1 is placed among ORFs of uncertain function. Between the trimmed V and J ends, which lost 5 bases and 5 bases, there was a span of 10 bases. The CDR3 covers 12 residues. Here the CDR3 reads CASSKRGDEQYF. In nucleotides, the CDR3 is TGCGCCAGCAGTAAACGAGGGGACGAGCAGTACTTC.